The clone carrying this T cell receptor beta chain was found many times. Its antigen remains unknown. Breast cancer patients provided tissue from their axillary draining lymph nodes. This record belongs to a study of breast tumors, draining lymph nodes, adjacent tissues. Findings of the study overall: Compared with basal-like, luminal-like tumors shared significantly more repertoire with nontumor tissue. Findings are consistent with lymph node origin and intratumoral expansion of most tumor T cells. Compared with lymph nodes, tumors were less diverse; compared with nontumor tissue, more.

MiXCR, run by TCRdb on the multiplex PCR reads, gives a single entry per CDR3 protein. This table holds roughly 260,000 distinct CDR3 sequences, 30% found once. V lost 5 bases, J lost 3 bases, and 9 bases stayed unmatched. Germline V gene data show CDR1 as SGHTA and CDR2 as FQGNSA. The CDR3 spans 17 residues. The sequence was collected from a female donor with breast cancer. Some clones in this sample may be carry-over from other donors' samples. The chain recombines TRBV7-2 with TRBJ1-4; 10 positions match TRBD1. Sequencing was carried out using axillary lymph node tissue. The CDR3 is CASSPTGTGAANEKLFF. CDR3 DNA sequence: TGTGCCAGCAGCCCAACCGGGACAGGGGCGGCTAATGAAAAACTGTTTTTT.